This TCR beta chain was documented in a study of shared clonotypes between healthy human individuals. Study as a whole: Two women and a few men aged 18 to 49 served as donors. Plates per donor: three CD4 naive, three CD4 memory, two CD8 naive, one CD8 memory. Study-level points and caveats: Naive CD4 clonotypes overlapped across a handful of donors at about 5.2%. An expected dependence of interdonor clonotype sharing on sequencing depth was noted.

Turning to this clone: Its target is unknown.

Clones were read by immunoSEQ multiplex PCR, and TCRdb kept only the in-frame ones, dropping some. Of some 1 million clones in the sample, about 76% are singletons; the top ten hold approximately 1.3%. With 4 bases clipped from V and 5 bases from J, the junction kept 21 bases outside the gene matches. This CDR3 is built from 19 residues. Germline CDR1 SGHNT, CDR2 YYREEE (reference sequence). The source is a man between 18 and 29 years old in good health. What was sequenced was memory CD4+ T cells sorted from blood. Subset meaning: CD45RA-negative fraction. The J gene is TRBJ2-5, the V gene TRBV5-4; TRBD2 matches at 9 bases. For the CDR3, the DNA is TGTGCCAGCAGCCGGCTGGGACTAGCCCTATCCCGGGGCTCGGAGACCCAGTACTTC. Amino acids: CASSRLGLALSRGSETQYF.